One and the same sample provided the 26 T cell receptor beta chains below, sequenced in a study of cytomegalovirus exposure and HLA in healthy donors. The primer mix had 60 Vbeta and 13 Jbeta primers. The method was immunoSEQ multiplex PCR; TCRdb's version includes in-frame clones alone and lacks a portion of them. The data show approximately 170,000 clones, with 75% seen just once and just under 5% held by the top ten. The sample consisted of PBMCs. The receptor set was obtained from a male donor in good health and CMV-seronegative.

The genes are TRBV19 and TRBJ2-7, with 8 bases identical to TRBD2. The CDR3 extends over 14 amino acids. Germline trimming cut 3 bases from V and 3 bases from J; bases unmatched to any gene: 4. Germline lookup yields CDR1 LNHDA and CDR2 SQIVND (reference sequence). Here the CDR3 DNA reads TGTGCCAGTAGTATTTCGGCGGGGGGCTACGAGCAGTACTTC. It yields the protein CASSISAGGYEQYF.

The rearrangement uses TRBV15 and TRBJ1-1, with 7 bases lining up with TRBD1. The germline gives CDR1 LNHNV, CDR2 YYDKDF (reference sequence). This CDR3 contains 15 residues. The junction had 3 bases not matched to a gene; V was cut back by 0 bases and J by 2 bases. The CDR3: CATSRDGTANTEAFF. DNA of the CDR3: TGTGCCACCAGCAGAGACGGGACAGCCAACACTGAAGCTTTCTTT.

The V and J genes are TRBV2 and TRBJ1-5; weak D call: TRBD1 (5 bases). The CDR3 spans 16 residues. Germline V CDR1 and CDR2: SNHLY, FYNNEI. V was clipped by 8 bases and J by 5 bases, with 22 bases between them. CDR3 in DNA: TGTGCCAGCGGTTCAGGGAATTGGAGAAGGGATCAGCCCCAGCATTTT. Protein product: CASGSGNWRRDQPQHF.

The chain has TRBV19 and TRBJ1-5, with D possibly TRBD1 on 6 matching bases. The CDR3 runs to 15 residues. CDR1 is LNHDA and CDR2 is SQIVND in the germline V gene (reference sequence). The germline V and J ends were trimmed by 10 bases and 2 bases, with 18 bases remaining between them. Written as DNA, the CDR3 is TGTGCCACCCCACAAAGGGGGTTCGGCAATCAGCCCCAGCATTTT. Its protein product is CATPQRGFGNQPQHF.

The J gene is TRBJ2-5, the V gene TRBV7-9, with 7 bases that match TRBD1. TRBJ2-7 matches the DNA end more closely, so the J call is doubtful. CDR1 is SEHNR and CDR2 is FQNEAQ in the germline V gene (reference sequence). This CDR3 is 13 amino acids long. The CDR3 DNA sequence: TGTGCCAGCAGCTTGGGACAGTACTACGAGCAGTACTTC. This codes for CASSLGQYYEQYF.

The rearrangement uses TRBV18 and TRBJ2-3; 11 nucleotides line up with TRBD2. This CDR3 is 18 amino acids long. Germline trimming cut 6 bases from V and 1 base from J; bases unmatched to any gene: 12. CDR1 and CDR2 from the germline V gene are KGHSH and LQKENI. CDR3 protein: CASSSFSPSGGRTDTQYF. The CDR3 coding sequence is TGTGCCAGCTCCTCCTTCAGTCCTAGCGGGGGGCGCACAGATACGCAGTATTTT.

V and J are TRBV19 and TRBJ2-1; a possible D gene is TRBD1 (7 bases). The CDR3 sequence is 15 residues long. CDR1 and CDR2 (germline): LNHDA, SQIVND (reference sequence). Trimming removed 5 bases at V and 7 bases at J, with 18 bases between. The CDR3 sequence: CASSPGQRAKNEQFF. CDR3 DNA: TGTGCCAGTAGTCCGGGACAGCGGGCCAAAAATGAGCAGTTCTTC.

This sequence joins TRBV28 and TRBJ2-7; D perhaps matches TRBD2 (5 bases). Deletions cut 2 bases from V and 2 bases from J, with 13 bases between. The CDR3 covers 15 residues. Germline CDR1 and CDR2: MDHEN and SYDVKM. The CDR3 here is CASSLNDGIAYEQYF. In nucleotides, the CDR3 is TGTGCCAGCAGTTTAAATGACGGGATTGCCTACGAGCAGTACTTC.

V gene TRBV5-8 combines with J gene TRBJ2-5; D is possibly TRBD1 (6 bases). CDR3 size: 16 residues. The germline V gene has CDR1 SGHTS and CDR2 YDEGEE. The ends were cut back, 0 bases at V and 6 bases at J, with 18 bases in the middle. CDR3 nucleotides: TGTGCCAGCAGCTTGGCCATTCGGTCGAGGGGGAAGACCCAGTACTTC. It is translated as CASSLAIRSRGKTQYF.

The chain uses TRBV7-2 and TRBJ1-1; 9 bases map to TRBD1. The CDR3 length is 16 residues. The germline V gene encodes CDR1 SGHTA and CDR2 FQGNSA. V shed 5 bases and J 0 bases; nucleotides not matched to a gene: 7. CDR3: CASSQGRDRVNTEAFF. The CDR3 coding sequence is TGTGCCAGCAGCCAGGGGCGGGACAGGGTGAACACTGAAGCTTTCTTT.

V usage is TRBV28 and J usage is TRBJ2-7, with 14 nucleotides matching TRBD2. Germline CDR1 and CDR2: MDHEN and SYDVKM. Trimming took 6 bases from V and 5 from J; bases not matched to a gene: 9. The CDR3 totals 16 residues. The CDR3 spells CASRAGLAGAYDEQYF. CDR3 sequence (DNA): TGTGCCAGCAGGGCGGGACTAGCGGGAGCGTACGACGAGCAGTACTTC.

The CDR3 is CASSLLNQPQHF. The DNA for the CDR3 is TGTGCCAGCAGTTTATTAAATCAGCCCCAGCATTTT. This rearrangement joins TRBV27 to TRBJ1-5; unclear D gene. Germline V gene data show CDR1 as MNHEY and CDR2 as SMNVEV (reference sequence). CDR3 length: 12 amino acids. Deletions cut 1 base from V and 4 bases from J, with 2 bases between.

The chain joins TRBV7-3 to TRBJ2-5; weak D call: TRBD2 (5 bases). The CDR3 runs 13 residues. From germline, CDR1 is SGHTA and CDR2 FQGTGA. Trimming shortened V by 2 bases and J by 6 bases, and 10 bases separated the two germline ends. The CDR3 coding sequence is TGTGCCAGCAGCTTAGGTAGGGAGAAGACCCAGTACTTC. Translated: CASSLGREKTQYF.

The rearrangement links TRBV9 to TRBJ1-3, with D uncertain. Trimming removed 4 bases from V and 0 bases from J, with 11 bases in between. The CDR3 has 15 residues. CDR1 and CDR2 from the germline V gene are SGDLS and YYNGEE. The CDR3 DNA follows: TGTGCCAGCAGCTTCCGACGGGACTCTGGAAACACCATATATTTT. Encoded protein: CASSFRRDSGNTIYF.

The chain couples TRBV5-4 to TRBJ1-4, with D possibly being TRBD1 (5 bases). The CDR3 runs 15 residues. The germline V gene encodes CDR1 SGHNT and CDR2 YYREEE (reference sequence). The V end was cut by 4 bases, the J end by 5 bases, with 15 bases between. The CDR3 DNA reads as TGTGCCAGCAGCATGGACCTCAAGGGGAATGAAAAACTGTTTTTT. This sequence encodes CASSMDLKGNEKLFF.

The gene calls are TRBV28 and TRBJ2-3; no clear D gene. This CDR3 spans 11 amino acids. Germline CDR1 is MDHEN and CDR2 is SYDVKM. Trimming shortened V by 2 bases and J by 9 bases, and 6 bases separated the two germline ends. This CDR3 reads CASSLTQTQYF. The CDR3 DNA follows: TGTGCCAGCAGTTTAACTCAAACGCAGTATTTT.

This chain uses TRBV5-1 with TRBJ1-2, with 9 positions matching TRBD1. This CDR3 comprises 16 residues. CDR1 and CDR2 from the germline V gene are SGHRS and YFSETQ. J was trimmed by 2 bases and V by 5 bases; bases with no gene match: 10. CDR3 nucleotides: TGCGCCAGCAGAGACGAGGGGACAGGGAGAAACTATGGCTACACCTTC. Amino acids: CASRDEGTGRNYGYTF.

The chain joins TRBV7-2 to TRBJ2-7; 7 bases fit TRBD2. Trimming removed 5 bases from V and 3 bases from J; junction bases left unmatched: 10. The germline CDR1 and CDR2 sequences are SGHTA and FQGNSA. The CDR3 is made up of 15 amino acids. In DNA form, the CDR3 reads TGTGCCAGCAGCCCCGGGCGGGAGACCCTCTACGAGCAGTACTTC. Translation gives CASSPGRETLYEQYF.

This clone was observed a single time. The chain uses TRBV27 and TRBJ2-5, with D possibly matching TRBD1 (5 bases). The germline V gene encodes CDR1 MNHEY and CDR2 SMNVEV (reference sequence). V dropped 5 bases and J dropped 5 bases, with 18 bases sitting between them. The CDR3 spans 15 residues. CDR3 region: CASSLTRGAGETQYF. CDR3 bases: TGTGCCAGCAGTCTTACCCGTGGGGCTGGGGAGACCCAGTACTTC.

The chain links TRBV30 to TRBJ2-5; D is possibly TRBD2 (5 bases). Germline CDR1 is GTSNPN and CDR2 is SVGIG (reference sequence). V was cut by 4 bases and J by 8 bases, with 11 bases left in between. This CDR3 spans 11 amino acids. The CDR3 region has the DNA TGTGCCTGGACTAGCAGGCGAACCCAGTACTTC. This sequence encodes CAWTSRRTQYF.

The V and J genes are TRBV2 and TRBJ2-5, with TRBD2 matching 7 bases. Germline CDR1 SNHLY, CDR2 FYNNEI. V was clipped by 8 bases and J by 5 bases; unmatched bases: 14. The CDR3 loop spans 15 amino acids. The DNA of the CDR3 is TGTGCCAGCGTAGGGCAGGGACGGGGGGTTGAGACCCAGTACTTC. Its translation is CASVGQGRGVETQYF.

This CDR3 is CASSLNFLQETQYF. CDR3 nucleotides: TGTGCCAGCAGTTTAAATTTCCTGCAAGAGACCCAGTACTTC. This chain links TRBV28 with TRBJ2-5; D not resolved. V dropped 2 bases and J dropped 2 bases, with 9 bases sitting between them. The germline CDR1 and CDR2 sequences are MDHEN and SYDVKM. This CDR3 has 14 residues.

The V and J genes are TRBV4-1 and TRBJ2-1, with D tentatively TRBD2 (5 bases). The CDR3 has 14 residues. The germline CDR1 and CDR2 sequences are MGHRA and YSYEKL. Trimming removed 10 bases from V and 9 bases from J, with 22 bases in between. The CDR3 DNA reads TGCGCCACCGGTGCGTCCCCCGGGAATACTGAGCAGTTCTTC. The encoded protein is CATGASPGNTEQFF.

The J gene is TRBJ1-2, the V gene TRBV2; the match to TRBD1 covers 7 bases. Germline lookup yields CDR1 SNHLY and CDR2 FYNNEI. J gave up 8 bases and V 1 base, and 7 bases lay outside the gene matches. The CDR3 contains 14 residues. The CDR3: CASSEVTGPRGYTF. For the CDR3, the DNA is TGTGCCAGCAGTGAAGTGACAGGGCCACGCGGCTACACCTTC.

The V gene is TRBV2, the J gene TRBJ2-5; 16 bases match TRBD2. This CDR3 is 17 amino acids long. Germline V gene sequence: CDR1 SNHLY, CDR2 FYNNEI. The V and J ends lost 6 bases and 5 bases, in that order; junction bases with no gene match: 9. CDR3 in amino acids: CASRTGLAGGPWETQYF. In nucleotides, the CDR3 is TGTGCCAGCAGGACGGGACTAGCGGGAGGGCCGTGGGAGACCCAGTACTTC.

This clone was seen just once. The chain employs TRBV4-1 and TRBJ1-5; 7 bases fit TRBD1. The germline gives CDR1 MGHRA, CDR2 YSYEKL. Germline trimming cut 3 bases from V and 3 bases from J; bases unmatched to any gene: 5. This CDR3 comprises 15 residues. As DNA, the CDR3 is TGCGCCAGCAGCCACCCGGGACAGCCCAATCAGCCCCAGCATTTT. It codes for CASSHPGQPNQPQHF.